This T cell receptor (beta chain) came from a study of shared clonotypes between healthy human individuals. Study results and limitations: Naive CD4 clonotypes were shared across a few donors at roughly 5.3%.

Germline CDR1 is SGHAT and CDR2 is FQNNGV. The CDR3 consists of 14 residues. V lost 7 bases and J lost 9; bases outside the gene matches: 5. This clone came up once. Its target is not known. Libraries were prepared by immunoSEQ multiplex PCR; TCRdb keeps only in-frame clonotypes and omits some of them. The data contain hundreds of thousands of clones, more than 85% of them seen just once; the ten biggest clones take up around 24%. Terminally differentiated effector memory CD45RA+ cells were excluded from the naive CD8 cells, which were CD45RO-negative and positively selected for CCR7. The V and J genes are TRBV11-2 and TRBJ2-1, with 14 bases that match TRBD2. This receptor was taken from a man aged 25 to 45 in good health. Sequencing used naive CD8+ T cells sorted from blood. The CDR3 loop is CASTRLAGGPEQFF. CDR3 nucleotides: TGTGCCAGCACAAGACTAGCGGGAGGGCCTGAGCAGTTCTTC.